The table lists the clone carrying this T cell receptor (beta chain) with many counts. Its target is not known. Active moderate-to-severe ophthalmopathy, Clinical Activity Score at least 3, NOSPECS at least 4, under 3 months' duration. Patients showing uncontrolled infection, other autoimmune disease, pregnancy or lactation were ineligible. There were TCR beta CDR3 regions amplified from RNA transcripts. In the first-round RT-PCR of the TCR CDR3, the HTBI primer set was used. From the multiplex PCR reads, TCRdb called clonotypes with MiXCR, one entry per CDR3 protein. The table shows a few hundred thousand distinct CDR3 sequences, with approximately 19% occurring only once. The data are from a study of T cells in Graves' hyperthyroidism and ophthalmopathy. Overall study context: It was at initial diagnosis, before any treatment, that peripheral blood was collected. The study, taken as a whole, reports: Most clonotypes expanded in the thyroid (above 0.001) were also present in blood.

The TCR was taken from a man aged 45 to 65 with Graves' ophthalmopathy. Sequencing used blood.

CDR3 coding DNA: TGTGCCAGCAGCTATAGCGGGAGTGCGGAGAATGAGCAGTTCTTC. This sequence encodes CASSYSGSAENEQFF. V usage is TRBV7-3 and J usage is TRBJ2-1; 9 bases align to TRBD2. The CDR3 contains 15 residues. Germline V gives CDR1 SGHTA, CDR2 FQGTGA. The ends lost 4 bases at V and 7 bases at J; junction bases unmatched: 8.